A selection of T cell receptor beta chains follows, all from one sample in a study of shared clonotypes between healthy human individuals. Assay: immunoSEQ multiplex PCR; the TCRdb copy retains only in-frame clones and omits some. The table lists over 950,000 clones, 70% to 85% of them singletons. The sample comprised memory CD4+ T cells from PBMCs. Receptors originate from a man younger than 35 in good health. Some clones in this sample may be carry-over from other donors' samples. Both conserved end residues are part of each CDR3. The order of the fields is clone size, D gene, J gene, V gene, CDR3 DNA, CDR3 protein. A D gene is named only where the DNA matches it firmly. Part of the rows lack a size; the others show once, few, many or a class for expanded clones.

-,-,TRBJ1-4,TRBV6-1,TGTGCCAGCAGTGAACAGAGGGGGGCGGAAAAACTGTTTTTT,CASSEQRGAEKLFF
-,-,TRBJ2-5,TRBV7-8,TGTGCCAGCAGCTCCAGGGGCCAAATCGGGGAGACCCAGTACTTC,CASSSRGQIGETQYF
few,TRBD2,TRBJ2-1,TRBV5-1,TGCGCCAGCAGCTTGGCCACTAGCGGGAGACTTGGGAATGAGCAGTTCTTC,CASSLATSGRLGNEQFF
-,TRBD1,TRBJ2-7,TRBV11-3,TGTGCCAGCAGCCGCGGACAGGGAGGTAACTACGAGCAGTACTTC,CASSRGQGGNYEQYF
-,TRBD2,TRBJ2-5,TRBV7-9,TGTGCCAGCAGCGAGTGGCGGGAGGATGAGACCCAGTACTTC,CASSEWREDETQYF
-,TRBD2,TRBJ2-1,TRBV19,TGTGCCAGTAGTCCCCACAATAGCGGGGCCAAAGGTGAGCAGTTCTTC,CASSPHNSGAKGEQFF
-,-,TRBJ2-3,TRBV5-1,TGCGCCAGCAGCTCAGCGGTATATGGCACAGATACGCAGTATTTT,CASSSAVYGTDTQYF
many,TRBD1,TRBJ2-1,TRBV28,TGTGCCAGCAGTCCGATGACAGGGGAAAAAAGTGAGCAGTTCTTC,CASSPMTGEKSEQFF
many,-,TRBJ1-4,TRBV10-2,TGCGCCAGCAGGGGAACAGGGACAACTAATGAAAAACTGTTTTTT,CASRGTGTTNEKLFF
-,TRBD1,TRBJ2-1,TRBV28,TGTGCCAGCAGTTTGTCGACAGGGGGCAGTTACAATGAGCAGTTCTTC,CASSLSTGGSYNEQFF
-,-,TRBJ2-2,TRBV30,TGTGCCTGGAGTGTACTGGGCACCGGGGAGCTGTTTTTT,CAWSVLGTGELFF